These 16 T cell receptor beta chains share one sample of origin, sequenced in a study of T cell clonotyping in hematopoietic cell transplantation. Some clones are missing from TCRdb's copy, which holds only in-frame ones; the method was immunoSEQ multiplex PCR. The sample comprises roughly 29,000 clones, more than 85% of which are singletons, and roughly 10% rests with the top ten. Source: PBMCs, taken 100 days after allogeneic stem cell transplant. The receptors were gathered from a female patient aged 50-65 years who had an allogeneic stem cell transplant from a related donor, so the T cells may come from the graft donor. Some clones in this sample may be carry-over from other donors' samples.

The gene calls are TRBV9 and TRBJ2-3; TRBD2 is a possible D gene (5 bases). The CDR3 totals 15 residues. Trimming stripped 4 bases from V and 1 base from J, with 13 bases between. Germline V gene sequence: CDR1 SGDLS, CDR2 YYNGEE. CDR3 sequence: CASSPGLFGTDTQYF. In DNA, the CDR3 is TGTGCCAGCAGCCCAGGACTGTTCGGCACAGATACGCAGTATTTT.

The chain recombines TRBV7-8 with TRBJ1-6; D ambiguous. Germline lookup yields CDR1 SGHVS and CDR2 FQNEAQ. The CDR3 loop spans 15 amino acids. V was pared by 6 bases and J by 0 bases, with 9 bases between. CDR3 protein: CASSLTSSYNSPLHF. The CDR3 nucleotides are TGTGCCAGCAGTTTAACTTCCTCCTATAATTCACCCCTCCACTTT. Full variable domain (outside the CDR3, taken from reference TRBV7-8 and TRBJ1-6): GAGVSQSPRYKVAKRGQDVALRCDPISGHVSLFWYQQALGQGPEFLTYFQNEAQLDKSGLPSDRFFAERPEGSVSTLKIQRTQQEDSAVYLCASSLTSSYNSPLHFGNGTRLTVT.

This chain joins TRBV7-9 and TRBJ1-2; weak D call: TRBD1 (6 bases). Per the germline V gene, CDR1 is SEHNR and CDR2 is FQNEAQ (reference sequence). This CDR3 has 13 amino acids. V was cut by 5 bases and J by 1 base, with 8 bases left in between. The CDR3 DNA is TGTGCCAGCAGCCAGGACAGTAACTATGGCTACACCTTC. Translated, it gives CASSQDSNYGYTF.

The V gene is TRBV4-1, the J gene TRBJ1-6; D uncertain. The V end lost 1 base, the J end lost 10 bases, and 14 bases lay between the germline ends. The CDR3 covers 15 residues. CDR1 is MGHRA and CDR2 is YSYEKL in the germline V gene. This CDR3 reads CASSQGVQGNSPLHF. As DNA, the CDR3 is TGCGCCAGCAGCCAAGGGGTTCAAGGCAACTCACCCCTCCACTTT.

This rearrangement joins TRBV6-5 to TRBJ1-4, with TRBD1 matching 9 bases. With V trimmed by 4 bases and J by 8 bases, 8 bases remained unmatched. CDR1 is MNHEY, CDR2 SVGAGI, per germline. This CDR3 contains 15 residues. CDR3 nucleotide sequence: TGTGCCAGCAGTTCCCCGGGACAGGGACCGGAAAAACTGTTTTTT. This sequence encodes CASSSPGQGPEKLFF.

This clone was detected a few times. The V gene is TRBV5-4, the J gene TRBJ2-1, with 7 bases lining up with TRBD1. This CDR3 comprises 12 residues. Unmatched junction bases numbered 6, after V lost 1 base and J lost 14 bases. CDR1 and CDR2 (germline): SGHNT, YYREEE (reference sequence). CDR3 sequence: CASSLRGQREFF. DNA for the CDR3: TGTGCCAGCAGCTTGAGGGGGCAACGGGAGTTCTTC.

This chain joins TRBV5-1 and TRBJ1-5; D gene unclear. Germline CDR1 SGHRS, CDR2 YFSETQ. This CDR3 spans 14 amino acids. The V end was cut by 6 bases, the J end by 0 bases, with 10 bases between. CDR3 DNA sequence: TGCGCCAGCACCCTGGGCGGTAGCAATCAGCCCCAGCATTTT. It is translated as CASTLGGSNQPQHF.

The genes are TRBV4-1 and TRBJ2-3; 11 bases fit TRBD2. Losses at the gene ends were 4 bases for V and 2 bases for J; bases not matched to a gene: 2. The CDR3 has 15 amino acids. The germline gives CDR1 MGHRA, CDR2 YSYEKL. The CDR3: CASSLLAGVTDTQYF. The CDR3 region has the DNA TGCGCCAGCAGCCTACTAGCGGGGGTCACAGATACGCAGTATTTT.

The CDR3 DNA sequence: TGTGCCAGCGGGGTCTCTGCAACTAATGAAAAACTGTTTTTT. Its protein is CASGVSATNEKLFF. The J gene is TRBJ1-4, the V gene TRBV6-1; no clear D gene. This CDR3 comprises 14 residues. V was cut by 8 bases and J by 0 bases, with 10 bases left in between. CDR1 is MNHNS and CDR2 is SASEGT in the germline V gene.

The chain links TRBV9 to TRBJ2-5, with D unclear. Germline CDR1 reads SGDLS; CDR2 reads YYNGEE. V was cut by 3 bases and J by 4 bases, with 10 bases left in between. The CDR3 is made up of 13 amino acids. The CDR3 sequence: CASSDGPRETQYF. The CDR3 nucleotides are TGTGCCAGCAGCGACGGACCAAGAGAGACCCAGTACTTC.

About this clone: Distinct nucleotide sequences in the sample also encode this CDR3. The chain employs TRBV9 and TRBJ2-1; D possibly uses TRBD1 or TRBD2 (5 bases each). Between the trimmed V and J ends, which lost 4 bases and 0 bases, there was a span of 11 bases. CDR3 size: 15 residues. CDR1 is SGDLS and CDR2 is YYNGEE in the germline V gene. CDR3 DNA: TGTGCCAGCAGCCCTAGTGGGGGCTCCTACAATGAGCAGTTCTTC. Translating gives CASSPSGGSYNEQFF.

In DNA, the CDR3 is TGCAGTGCTCAGACAGACTATGGCTACACCTTC. It encodes CSAQTDYGYTF. This chain links TRBV20-1 with TRBJ1-2, with D maybe TRBD1 (5 bases). There are 11 residues in the CDR3. The germline V gene has CDR1 DFQATT and CDR2 SNEGSKA (reference sequence). The V gene lost 5 bases and the J gene lost 3 bases, with 7 bases spanning the gap.

The gene calls are TRBV29-1 and TRBJ1-1; D call uncertain. V was clipped by 4 bases and J by 5 bases, with 11 bases between them. CDR3 length equals 12 residues. Germline assignment: CDR1 SQVTM and CDR2 ANQGSEA. The CDR3 is CSVASGRTEAFF. Here the CDR3 DNA reads TGCAGCGTTGCATCCGGACGAACTGAAGCTTTCTTT.

This clone was counted once. The chain is built from TRBV6-1 and TRBJ1-1; D is uncertain. Germline-derived CDR1 and CDR2 are MNHNS and SASEGT. The CDR3 runs to 15 residues. Trimming took 1 base from V and 0 from J, leaving 9 bases between them. The CDR3 reads CASSEGWELNTEAFF. The CDR3 nucleotides are TGTGCCAGCAGTGAAGGATGGGAATTGAACACTGAAGCTTTCTTT.

The chain recombines TRBV6-1 with TRBJ2-1, with 7 bases identical to TRBD2. Germline V gene lookup returns CDR1 MNHNS and CDR2 SASEGT. The CDR3 is 14 residues long. Unmatched junction bases numbered 6, after V lost 6 bases and J lost 4 bases. The CDR3 bases are TGTGCCAGCAGGATGGCGGGAGATTACAATGAGCAGTTCTTC. The encoded protein is CASRMAGDYNEQFF.

The chain couples TRBV9 to TRBJ1-3; D is undetermined. V dropped 4 bases and J dropped 1 base, with 12 bases sitting between them. Germline CDR1 reads SGDLS; CDR2 reads YYNGEE. This CDR3 region has 15 residues. CDR3 sequence reads: CASSPLRGSGNTIYF. In nucleotides, the CDR3 is TGTGCCAGCAGCCCTTTACGGGGATCTGGAAACACCATATATTTT.